This passage covers 10 T cell receptor beta chains from one sample sequenced in a study of CD8+CD57+ T cells in acquired aplastic anemia. Genomic DNA was employed as the template in profiling TCR beta VDJ and CDR3. In TCRdb, the reads were re-called with MiXCR into one record per CDR3 protein. The data hold 55,000 to 60,000 distinct CDR3 sequences, with around 60% observed a single time. Flow cytometry had shown expanded CD8+CD57+ cells in the patients chosen for sequencing. Sequenced input: sorted CD4+, CD8+, or CD8+CD57+ T cells (not recorded which) from PBMCs. Every receptor here comes from a human donor with aplastic anemia.

This clonotype was recorded at least ten times. The CDR3 spells CASSQAGVGGPFYEQYF. The CDR3 region has the DNA TGTGCCAGCAGCCAAGCCGGAGTGGGGGGCCCCTTCTACGAGCAGTACTTC. The chain has TRBV4-2 and TRBJ2-7, with D perhaps given as TRBD1 or TRBD2 (6 bases each). V was trimmed by 1 base and J by 3 bases, leaving 19 bases between them. This CDR3 is built from 17 residues. From germline, CDR1 is LGHNA and CDR2 YNFKEQ.

This clonotype was seen a few times. The chain carries TRBV10-3 and TRBJ2-1; either TRBD1 or TRBD2 may supply D (5 bases each). Germline V gene sequence: CDR1 ENHRY, CDR2 SYGVKD. This CDR3 contains 11 residues. Deletions cut 11 bases from V and 9 bases from J, with 14 bases between. The DNA of the CDR3 is TGTGCCGTAGGACTCGGGACTGAGCAGTTCTTC. It yields the protein CAVGLGTEQFF.

This clonotype was picked up a small number of times. The chain couples TRBV24-1 to TRBJ1-5; D remains unclear. Looked up from germline, CDR1 is KGHDR and CDR2 is SFDVKD. The CDR3 spans 14 residues. V lost 4 bases to trimming and J lost 6 bases, with 12 bases between them. The CDR3 sequence is CATSERSSAQPQHF. The CDR3 DNA sequence: TGTGCCACCAGTGAGAGGTCCTCGGCTCAGCCCCAGCATTTT.

This clonotype is labeled as medium-sized. The V gene is TRBV24-1, the J gene TRBJ2-1, with 7 positions matching TRBD1. CDR1 and CDR2 (germline): KGHDR, SFDVKD. V gave up 5 bases and J gave up 3 bases; unmatched junction bases: 12. The CDR3 is made up of 17 amino acids. The CDR3 sequence: CATSGRQSGQLYNEQFF. The DNA for the CDR3 is TGTGCCACCAGTGGCCGGCAGTCGGGACAGCTCTACAATGAGCAGTTCTTC.

The rearrangement links TRBV15 to TRBJ1-5; TRBD1 might be the D (6 bases). The CDR3 has 16 amino acids. Trimming removed 0 bases at V and 4 bases at J, with 13 bases between. Germline CDR1 is LNHNV and CDR2 is YYDKDF (reference sequence). The DNA of the CDR3 is TGTGCCACCAGCAGAGATCGGGGCAGGGGTAATCAGCCCCAGCATTTT. As protein: CATSRDRGRGNQPQHF.

This clonotype was counted many times. CDR3 loop: CASSETTGGAHGYTF. The CDR3 DNA is TGTGCCAGCAGTGAAACTACAGGGGGCGCACATGGCTACACCTTC. The chain has TRBV6-1 and TRBJ1-2, with 9 bases lining up with TRBD1. The germline V gene has CDR1 MNHNS and CDR2 SASEGT. V gave up 2 bases and J gave up 6 bases; unmatched junction bases: 7. This CDR3 has 15 residues.

In this sample, this clonotype turned up once. Because it lacks the conserved phenylalanine or tryptophan at the end, this CDR3 is likely a read error. The CDR3 DNA reads as TGTGCCATCAGTTTACGGCCCGACGGCAATCAGCCCCAGCATTCT. Residues: CAISLRPDGNQPQHS. The chain has TRBV10-3 and TRBJ1-5, with D uncertain. The CDR3 contains 15 residues. V was shortened by 5 bases and J by 2 bases, with 13 bases between the two germline ends. Germline assignment: CDR1 ENHRY and CDR2 SYGVKD.

The CDR3 loop reads CASSSSGTHQPQHF. In nucleotides, the CDR3 is TGTGCCAGCAGCTCGTCCGGGACACATCAGCCCCAGCATTTT. The chain combines TRBV7-2 with TRBJ1-5, with a weak D call TRBD1 (6 bases). Germline CDR1 reads SGHTA; CDR2 reads FQGNSA. V was clipped by 4 bases and J by 5 bases, with 12 bases between them. The CDR3 is made up of 14 amino acids.

This chain joins TRBV13 and TRBJ1-1, with TRBD1 matching over 10 bases. The CDR3 consists of 15 residues. Germline trimming cut 6 bases from V and 3 bases from J; bases unmatched to any gene: 7. Per the germline V gene, CDR1 is PRHDT and CDR2 is FYEKMQ (reference sequence). CDR3 DNA: TGTGCCAGCAGGGGGACAGGGGTAATAGACACTGAAGCTTTCTTT. As protein: CASRGTGVIDTEAFF.

CDR3 coding DNA: TGTGCCATCGCCGGGACTAGCCTCGGATACGGCACAGATACGCAGTATTTT. It codes for CAIAGTSLGYGTDTQYF. The genes are TRBV10-3 and TRBJ2-3; 9 nucleotides align to TRBD2. The CDR3 contains 17 residues. V dropped 8 bases and J dropped 1; count of bases not matched to a gene: 13. Per germline, CDR1 ENHRY and CDR2 SYGVKD.